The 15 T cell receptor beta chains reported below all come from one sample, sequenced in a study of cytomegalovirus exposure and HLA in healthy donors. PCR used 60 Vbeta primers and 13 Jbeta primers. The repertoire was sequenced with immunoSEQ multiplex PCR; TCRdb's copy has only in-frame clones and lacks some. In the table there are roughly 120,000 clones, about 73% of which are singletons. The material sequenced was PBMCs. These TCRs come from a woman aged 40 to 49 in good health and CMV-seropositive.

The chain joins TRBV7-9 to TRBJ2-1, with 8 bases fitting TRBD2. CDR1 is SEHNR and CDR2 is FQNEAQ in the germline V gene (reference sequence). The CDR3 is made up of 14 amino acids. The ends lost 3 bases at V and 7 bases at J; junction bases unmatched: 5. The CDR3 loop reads CASSLVGTRNEQFF. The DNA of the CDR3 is TGTGCCAGCAGCTTGGTTGGGACTAGAAATGAGCAGTTCTTC.

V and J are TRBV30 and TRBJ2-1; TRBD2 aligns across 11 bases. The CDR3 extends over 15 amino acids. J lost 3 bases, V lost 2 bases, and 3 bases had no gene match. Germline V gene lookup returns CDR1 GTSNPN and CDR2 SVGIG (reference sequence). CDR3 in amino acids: CAWSYGTSGYNEQFF. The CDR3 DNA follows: TGTGCCTGGAGTTATGGGACTAGCGGCTACAATGAGCAGTTCTTC.

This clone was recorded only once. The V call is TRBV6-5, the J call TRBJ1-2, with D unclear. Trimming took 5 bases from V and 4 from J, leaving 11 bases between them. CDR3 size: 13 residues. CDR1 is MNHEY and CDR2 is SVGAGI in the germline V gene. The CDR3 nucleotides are TGTGCCAGCAGTACGACAAAATCCTATGGCTACACCTTC. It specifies CASSTTKSYGYTF.

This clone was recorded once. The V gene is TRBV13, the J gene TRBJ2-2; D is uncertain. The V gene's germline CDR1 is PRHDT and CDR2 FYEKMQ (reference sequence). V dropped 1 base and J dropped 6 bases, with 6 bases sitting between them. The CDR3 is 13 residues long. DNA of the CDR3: TGTGCCAGCAGCTTAGTACTGGCCGGGGAGCTGTTTTTT. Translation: CASSLVLAGELFF.

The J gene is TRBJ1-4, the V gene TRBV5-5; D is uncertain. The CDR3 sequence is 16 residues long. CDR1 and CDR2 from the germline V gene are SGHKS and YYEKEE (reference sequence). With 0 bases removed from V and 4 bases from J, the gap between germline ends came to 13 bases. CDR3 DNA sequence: TGTGCCAGCAGCTTGGCGATAATGGGAGTTAATGAAAAACTGTTTTTT. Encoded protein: CASSLAIMGVNEKLFF.

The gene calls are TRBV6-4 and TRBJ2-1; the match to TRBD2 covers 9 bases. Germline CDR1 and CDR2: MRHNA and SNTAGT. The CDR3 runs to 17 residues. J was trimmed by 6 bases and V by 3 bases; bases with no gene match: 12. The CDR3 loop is CASSESSGGLWVNEQFF. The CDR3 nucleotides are TGTGCCAGCAGTGAGTCAAGCGGGGGGCTCTGGGTCAATGAGCAGTTCTTC.

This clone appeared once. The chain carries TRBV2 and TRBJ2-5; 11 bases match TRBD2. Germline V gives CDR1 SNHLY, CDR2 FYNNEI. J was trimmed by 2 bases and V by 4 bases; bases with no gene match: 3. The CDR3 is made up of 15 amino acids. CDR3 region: CASSGRLAGQETQYF. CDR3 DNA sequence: TGTGCCAGCAGTGGGCGACTAGCGGGGCAAGAGACCCAGTACTTC.

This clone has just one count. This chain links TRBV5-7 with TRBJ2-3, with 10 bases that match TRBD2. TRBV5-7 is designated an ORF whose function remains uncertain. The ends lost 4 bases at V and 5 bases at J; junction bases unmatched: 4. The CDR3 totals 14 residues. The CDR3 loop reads CASSPRLAGDTQYF. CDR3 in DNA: TGTGCCAGCAGCCCGAGACTAGCGGGAGATACGCAGTATTTT.

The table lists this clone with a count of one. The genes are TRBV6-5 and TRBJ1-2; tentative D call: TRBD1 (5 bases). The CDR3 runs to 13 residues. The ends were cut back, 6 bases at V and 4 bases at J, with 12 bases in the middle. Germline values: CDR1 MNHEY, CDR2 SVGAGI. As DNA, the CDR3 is TGTGCCAGCAGGATAATCGACAGCTATGGCTACACCTTC. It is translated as CASRIIDSYGYTF.

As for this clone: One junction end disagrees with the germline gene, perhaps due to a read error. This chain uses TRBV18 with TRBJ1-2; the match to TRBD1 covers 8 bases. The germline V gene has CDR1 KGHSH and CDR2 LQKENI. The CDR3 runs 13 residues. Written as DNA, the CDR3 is TGTGCCAGCTCACCAGGGGACGACAGGGGCCTCTGCTTC. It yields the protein CASSPGDDRGLCF.

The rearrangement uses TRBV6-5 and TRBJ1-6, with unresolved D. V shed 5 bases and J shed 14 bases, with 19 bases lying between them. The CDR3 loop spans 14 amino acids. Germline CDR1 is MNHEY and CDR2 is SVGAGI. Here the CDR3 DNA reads TGTGCCAGCAGTGAGCCGCGGGGTCGTATCACCCTCCACTTT. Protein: CASSEPRGRITLHF.

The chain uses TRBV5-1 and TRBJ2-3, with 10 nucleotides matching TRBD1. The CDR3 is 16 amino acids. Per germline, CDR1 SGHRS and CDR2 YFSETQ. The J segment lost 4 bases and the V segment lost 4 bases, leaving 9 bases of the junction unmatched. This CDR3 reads CASSLTGGGEADTQYF. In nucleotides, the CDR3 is TGCGCCAGCAGCCTGACAGGGGGCGGTGAAGCAGATACGCAGTATTTT.

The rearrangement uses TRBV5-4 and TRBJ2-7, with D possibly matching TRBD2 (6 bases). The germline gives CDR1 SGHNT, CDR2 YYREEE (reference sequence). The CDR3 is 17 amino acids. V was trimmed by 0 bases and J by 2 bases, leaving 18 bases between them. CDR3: CASSLGGGRSHPYEQYF. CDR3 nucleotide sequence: TGTGCCAGCAGCTTGGGGGGAGGAAGGAGTCATCCCTACGAGCAGTACTTC.

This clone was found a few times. The DNA of the CDR3 is TGTGCCAGTAGTATAGGGCTAGCGGGAGTTACAGATACGCAGTATTTT. Translated, it gives CASSIGLAGVTDTQYF. J is TRBJ2-3 and V is TRBV19; TRBD2 aligns across 10 bases. This CDR3 region has 16 residues. Germline V CDR1 and CDR2: LNHDA, SQIVND (reference sequence). The V segment lost 1 base and the J segment 3 bases; nucleotides outside the gene matches: 4.

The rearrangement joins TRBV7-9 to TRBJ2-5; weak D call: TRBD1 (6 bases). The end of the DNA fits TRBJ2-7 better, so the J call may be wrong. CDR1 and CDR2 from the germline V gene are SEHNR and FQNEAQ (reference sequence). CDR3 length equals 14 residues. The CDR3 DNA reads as TGTGCCAGCACCGACCTCTACAGGGCCTACGAGCAGTACTTC. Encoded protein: CASTDLYRAYEQYF.